A single sample is the source of the 28 T cell receptor beta chains below, sequenced in a study of blood T cell repertoires in COVID-19. Using immunoSEQ multiplex PCR, the repertoire was profiled, and TCRdb retains in-frame clones only, with some absent. The table has about 270,000 clones, roughly 88% seen once. Sequenced: peripheral blood. The receptors shown here come from a woman in her 70s with acute or convalescent COVID-19.

The chain employs TRBV11-2 and TRBJ1-2, with 12 bases aligning to TRBD1. This CDR3 is 15 amino acids long. V gave up 5 bases and J gave up 8 bases; unmatched junction bases: 9. The germline V gene encodes CDR1 SGHAT and CDR2 FQNNGV. The CDR3 region is CASSPVGQGALGYTF. The DNA of the CDR3 is TGTGCCAGCAGCCCGGTGGGACAGGGGGCGCTCGGCTACACCTTC.

This chain links TRBV7-2 with TRBJ1-5; 7 bases match TRBD1. The CDR3 runs to 15 residues. Losses at the gene ends were 5 bases for V and 1 base for J; bases not matched to a gene: 5. The germline CDR1 and CDR2 sequences are SGHTA and FQGNSA. CDR3 bases: TGTGCCAGCAGCCGCCAGGGGGACAGCAATCAGCCCCAGCATTTT. Its translation: CASSRQGDSNQPQHF.

The genes are TRBV7-3 and TRBJ1-1; 8 nucleotides align to TRBD1. From germline, CDR1 is SGHTA and CDR2 FQGTGA. V shed 2 bases, J shed 3 bases, and the junction held 8 bases outside the gene matches. The CDR3 is 16 residues long. The CDR3 sequence is CASSLLAGGRDTEAFF. In DNA, the CDR3 is TGTGCCAGCAGCTTACTGGCAGGGGGCAGGGACACTGAAGCTTTCTTT. Drawing the rest from reference TRBV7-3 and TRBJ1-1, the complete variable domain is GAGVSQTPSNKVTEKGKYVELRCDPISGHTALYWYRQSLGQGPEFLIYFQGTGAADDSGLPNDRFFAVRPEGSVSTLKIQRTERGDSAVYLCASSLLAGGRDTEAFFGQGTRLTVV.

This clone was seen a single time. The chain employs TRBV7-9 and TRBJ2-3, with 7 bases aligning to TRBD2. V lost 7 bases, J lost 0 bases, and 13 bases stayed unmatched. The CDR3 runs 17 residues. Germline V CDR1 and CDR2: SEHNR, FQNEAQ (reference sequence). The CDR3 DNA reads TGTGCCAGCAATTTAGGGCAAACTAGCGTTAGCACAGATACGCAGTATTTT. As protein: CASNLGQTSVSTDTQYF.

V and J are TRBV5-6 and TRBJ1-2, with D perhaps matching TRBD1 (5 bases). CDR1 and CDR2 (germline): SGHDT, YYEEEE. Trimming took off 4 bases at V and 6 bases at J, with 10 bases between the two ends. This CDR3 comprises 12 residues. The CDR3 DNA is TGTGCCAGCAGCCTGGGGGGGGATGGCTACACCTTC. Translated, it gives CASSLGGDGYTF.

The rearrangement uses TRBV6-5 and TRBJ1-4, with D maybe TRBD1 (5 bases). Germline V gives CDR1 MNHEY, CDR2 SVGAGI. The CDR3 is 15 amino acids. The germline V and J ends were trimmed by 7 bases and 11 bases, with 23 bases remaining between them. The CDR3, as DNA: TGTGCCAGCATCGCCCGGGACGGTTACGGGGGGAAACTGTTTTTT. Protein sequence: CASIARDGYGGKLFF.

CDR3 in amino acids: CASVEDSGVVRSPLHF. In nucleotides, the CDR3 is TGTGCCAGCGTGGAAGATTCAGGGGTGGTTCGCTCACCCCTCCACTTT. The rearrangement links TRBV2 to TRBJ1-6; tentatively, D is TRBD1 (6 bases). The V gene's germline CDR1 is SNHLY and CDR2 FYNNEI. The V gene lost 8 bases and the J gene lost 10 bases, with 24 bases spanning the gap. This CDR3 is 16 amino acids long.

The gene calls are TRBV4-1 and TRBJ2-7, with TRBD1 matching 9 bases. Germline CDR1 and CDR2: MGHRA and YSYEKL. CDR3 length: 13 residues. Trimming removed 8 bases from V and 9 bases from J; junction bases left unmatched: 11. CDR3 in DNA: TGCGCCAGCGACCCCGGGACAGGGCAGGGGCAGTACTTC. Translating it yields CASDPGTGQGQYF.

In this sample, this clone turned up a few times. The rearrangement uses TRBV12-3 or TRBV12-4 and TRBJ1-5; D remains unclear. Trimming pared 6 bases from V and 6 bases from J, leaving 12 bases between. CDR3 size: 13 residues. As DNA, the CDR3 is TGTGCCAGCAGCTCCCTTCTAGGTCAGCCCCAGCATTTT. Its protein product is CASSSLLGQPQHF.

V and J are TRBV6-6 and TRBJ1-2; D gene ambiguous. Germline CDR1 and CDR2: MNHNY and SVGAGI (reference sequence). The CDR3 contains 15 residues. V was clipped by 0 bases and J by 3 bases, with 11 bases between them. The DNA for the CDR3 is TGTGCCAGCAGTTACTCAGGAGGGTGGGACTATGGCTACACCTTC. Translation: CASSYSGGWDYGYTF.

The chain couples TRBV6-6 to TRBJ2-3; D not resolved. There are 13 residues in the CDR3. The V gene lost 6 bases and the J gene lost 6 bases, with 13 bases spanning the gap. CDR1 is MNHNY, CDR2 SVGAGI, per germline (reference sequence). The CDR3 loop is CASRPRPADTQYF. CDR3 sequence (DNA): TGTGCCAGCAGACCTAGGCCAGCGGATACGCAGTATTTT.

This chain uses TRBV5-1 with TRBJ1-6; D unresolved. There are 13 residues in the CDR3. Germline CDR1 and CDR2: SGHRS and YFSETQ. Between the trimmed V and J ends, which lost 7 bases and 0 bases, there was a span of 5 bases. The CDR3 DNA reads TGCGCCAGCTCAGACTCCTATAATTCACCCCTCCACTTT. This codes for CASSDSYNSPLHF.

The rearrangement links TRBV7-9 to TRBJ1-2; TRBD1 agrees at 7 bases. The CDR3 has 13 residues. The germline gives CDR1 SEHNR, CDR2 FQNEAQ (reference sequence). V dropped 5 bases and J dropped 4; count of bases not matched to a gene: 4. The CDR3 region is CASSGRDSYGYTF. As DNA, the CDR3 is TGTGCCAGCAGCGGCCGGGACAGCTATGGCTACACCTTC.

The rearrangement uses TRBV12-3 or TRBV12-4 and TRBJ1-5; D is possibly TRBD1 (5 bases). CDR3 size: 13 residues. V lost 1 base, J lost 5 bases, and 6 bases lay in between. CDR3 loop: CASSLEGYQPQHF. DNA of the CDR3: TGTGCCAGCAGTTTAGAGGGGTATCAGCCCCAGCATTTT.

The chain carries TRBV5-6 and TRBJ2-7; TRBD1 matches at 10 bases. With 0 bases clipped from V and 7 bases from J, the junction kept 10 bases outside the gene matches. Germline V lookup: CDR1 SGHDT, CDR2 YYEEEE. There are 16 residues in the CDR3. The CDR3 loop reads CASSLGLGQGSEEQYF. CDR3 nucleotide sequence: TGTGCCAGCAGCTTGGGGCTGGGACAGGGGTCAGAGGAGCAGTACTTC.

On this clone itself: Additional DNA sequences in this sample encode the identical CDR3. In nucleotides, the CDR3 is TGTGCCAGCAGCCAAGAAGGGGCTAACACTGAAGCTTTCTTT. Its translation is CASSQEGANTEAFF. V and J are TRBV3-1 (or the pseudogene TRBV3-2) and TRBJ1-1, with a weak D call TRBD1 (5 bases). The CDR3 has 14 amino acids. Germline V gene lookup returns CDR1 LGHDT and CDR2 YNNKEL (reference sequence). The V end lost 0 bases, the J end lost 2 bases, and 7 bases lay between the germline ends.

V is TRBV18 and J is TRBJ1-1; 7 bases are shared with TRBD1. The CDR3 sequence is 15 residues long. V shed 0 bases and J 4 bases; nucleotides not matched to a gene: 5. Germline loops: CDR1 KGHSH, CDR2 LQKENI. CDR3 coding DNA: TGTGCCAGCTCACCACCGGCGGACAGGCCCACTGAAGCTTTCTTT. This codes for CASSPPADRPTEAFF.

The chain carries TRBV2 and TRBJ1-1; D is possibly TRBD1 (6 bases). CDR1 SNHLY and CDR2 FYNNEI come from the germline V gene. This CDR3 region has 13 residues. The V end was cut by 3 bases, the J end by 4 bases, with 9 bases between. Here the CDR3 reads CASSDQGTTEAFF. The DNA of the CDR3 is TGTGCCAGCAGTGATCAGGGGACCACTGAAGCTTTCTTT.

The chain links TRBV6-6 to TRBJ1-5; 7 positions match TRBD1. CDR1 is MNHNY and CDR2 is SVGAGI in the germline V gene (reference sequence). The CDR3 sequence is 14 residues long. The junction had 5 bases not matched to a gene; V was cut back by 6 bases and J by 3 bases. Here the CDR3 DNA reads TGTGCCAGCAGCCCGACAGGGCACAATCAGCCCCAGCATTTT. It is translated as CASSPTGHNQPQHF.

The chain combines TRBV4-1 with TRBJ2-3; 8 bases are shared with TRBD2. Trimming at V came to 3 bases and at J to 3 bases, leaving 5 bases not matched to a gene. CDR1 and CDR2 from the germline V gene are MGHRA and YSYEKL. There are 15 residues in the CDR3. DNA of the CDR3: TGCGCCAGCAGCCACCTAGCGGGCACTACAGATACGCAGTATTTT. It translates to CASSHLAGTTDTQYF.

The V and J genes are TRBV12-1 and TRBJ2-5; the listed D gene, TRBD2, was not tested against the DNA. TRBV12-1 is deemed a pseudogene. The CDR3 consists of 16 residues. The CDR3 loop reads CASSPSLASRRETQYF. The CDR3 nucleotides are TGTGCCAGCAGCCCCTCCCTAGCCTCCCGGAGGGAGACCCAGTACTTC.

The chain recombines TRBV4-1 with TRBJ2-7; 7 bases match TRBD1. Per germline, CDR1 MGHRA and CDR2 YSYEKL. The CDR3 is 14 residues long. The V segment lost 3 bases and the J segment 3 bases; nucleotides outside the gene matches: 5. The DNA of the CDR3 is TGCGCCAGCAGCCAGGCGACAGGGAACTACGAGCAGTACTTC. Its translation is CASSQATGNYEQYF.

The rearrangement joins TRBV4-2 to TRBJ1-1; D is possibly TRBD1 (6 bases). This CDR3 contains 13 residues. Trimming removed 6 bases at V and 8 bases at J, with 16 bases between. Germline V gene data show CDR1 as LGHNA and CDR2 as YNFKEQ. The CDR3 loop reads CASSLGGEDEAFF. CDR3 bases: TGTGCCAGCAGTCTAGGGGGGGAGGACGAAGCTTTCTTT.

As regards this clone: A read error may produce the germline difference seen at one junction end. This chain uses TRBV2 with TRBJ1-1; weak D call: TRBD1 (5 bases). Germline CDR1 SNHLY, CDR2 FYNNEI. The CDR3 contains 14 residues. The CDR3 reads CASKAGRANTEAFF. The CDR3 DNA is TGTGCTAGCAAGGCGGGACGGGCGAACACTGAAGCTTTCTTT. The full variable domain, its missing parts supplied by reference TRBV2 and TRBJ1-1, is EPEVTQTPSHQVTQMGQEVILRCVPISNHLYFYWYRQILGQKVEFLVSFYNNEISEKSEIFDDQFSVERPDGSNFTLKIRSTKLEDSAMYFCASKAGRANTEAFFGQGTRLTVV.

The chain has TRBV5-1 and TRBJ2-1, with 12 positions matching TRBD1. CDR3 size: 15 residues. V lost 4 bases and J lost 9; bases outside the gene matches: 8. Germline V gives CDR1 SGHRS, CDR2 YFSETQ. The CDR3 is CASSQRDRGRSEQFF. The CDR3 DNA sequence: TGCGCCAGCAGCCAACGGGACAGGGGGCGCAGTGAGCAGTTCTTC.

The gene calls are TRBV30 and TRBJ1-2, with D possibly being TRBD1 (6 bases). The length of the CDR3 is 12 residues. The germline V gene has CDR1 GTSNPN and CDR2 SVGIG (reference sequence). The V and J ends lost 3 bases and 7 bases respectively, with 12 bases between them. The CDR3 reads CAWSPLGAGYTF. The DNA for the CDR3 is TGTGCCTGGAGCCCTTTGGGGGCTGGCTACACCTTC. The full variable domain, with the rest looked up from reference TRBV30 and TRBJ1-2, is SQTIHQWPATLVQPVGSPLSLECTVEGTSNPNLYWYRQAAGRGLQLLFYSVGIGQISSEVPQNLSASRPQDRQFILSSKKLLLSDSGFYLCAWSPLGAGYTFGSGTRLTVV.

A few counts support this clone. V gene TRBV29-1 combines with J gene TRBJ1-4; D remains ambiguous. Trimming removed 7 bases at V and 7 bases at J, with 25 bases between. The CDR3 has 16 residues. Per germline, CDR1 SQVTM and CDR2 ANQGSEA. CDR3 coding DNA: TGCAGCGCCTTGAATGGCTTTGGAGGGATTCGTGAAAAACTGTTTTTT. Translation gives CSALNGFGGIREKLFF.

Only one count was recorded for this clone. This same CDR3 is encoded by further DNA sequences in the sample. The V and J genes are TRBV14 and TRBJ1-1; TRBD1 agrees at 8 bases. The CDR3 is 13 residues long. Germline V CDR1 and CDR2: SGHDN, FVKESK. The J segment lost 4 bases and the V segment lost 4 bases, leaving 2 bases of the junction unmatched. Here the CDR3 reads CASSLDRGTEAFF. The CDR3 coding sequence is TGTGCCAGCAGCCTAGACAGGGGCACTGAAGCTTTCTTT.